This record covers a single T cell receptor (beta chain). Its antigen remains unknown. These data originate in a study of T cells in Graves' hyperthyroidism and ophthalmopathy. On the study more broadly: Peripheral blood collection took place at initial diagnosis, before any treatment. Broader study findings: Blood also showed most of the thyroid clonotypes that were expanded above 0.001.

From germline, CDR1 is SEHNR and CDR2 FQNEAQ (reference sequence). CDR3 length: 16 residues. V dropped 4 bases and J dropped 7; count of bases not matched to a gene: 13. Researchers took RNA transcripts and amplified the TCR beta CDR3 regions from them. RT-PCR in the first round (using the HTBI primer set) targeted the TCR CDR3. Each CDR3 protein gets one entry after TCRdb re-called the multiplex PCR reads with MiXCR. In the table there are around 350,000 distinct CDR3 sequences, approximately 15% of which are singletons. Hyperthyroidism in the patients, aged 18 to 65, was newly diagnosed and under 2 months in duration. This sample holds PBMCs from roughly 10 ml fresh peripheral blood.

The TCR was taken from a woman aged 18-35 years with Graves' hyperthyroidism that later progressed to Graves' ophthalmopathy. The V and J genes are TRBV7-9 and TRBJ2-7; 10 positions agree with TRBD2. The sample comprised blood. CDR3 residues: CASSSSSGSPAGEQYF. The CDR3 DNA reads as TGTGCCAGCAGCTCATCTAGCGGGAGTCCCGCGGGAGAGCAGTACTTC.